Listed below are T cell receptor beta chains from one sample, sequenced in a study of STAT5B mutations in CD4+ large granular lymphocyte leukemia. Here immunoSEQ multiplex PCR was the method, and the copy in TCRdb shows in-frame clones only, minus some. This table holds 25,000 to 40,000 clones, 75% to 85% found once. The material sequenced was CD4+ T cells from blood buffy coats. Receptors originate from a human donor in good health. Each CDR3 is given with its conserved first and last residue. Each record gives: CDR3 protein, CDR3 DNA, D gene, V gene, J gene, clone size. The D gene is left open where the match is weak. Rows may omit the clone size; those that give it use once, few, many or a size class.

CDR3aa: CASSTSGTSGYNEQFF
CDR3nt: TGTGCCAGCAGTACGTCTGGGACTAGCGGTTACAATGAGCAGTTCTTC
d_gene: TRBD2
v_gene: TRBV28
j_gene: TRBJ2-1
abundance: -

CDR3aa: CASSFGSGQGENEQFF
CDR3nt: -
d_gene: -
v_gene: TRBV7-9
j_gene: TRBJ2-1
abundance: -

CDR3aa: CASSLRTGQETQYF
CDR3nt: TGTGCCAGCAGCCTAAGGACAGGACAAGAGACCCAGTACTTC
d_gene: TRBD1
v_gene: TRBV7-8
j_gene: TRBJ2-5
abundance: -

CDR3aa: CASEGTNYGYTF
CDR3nt: TGTGCCAGCGAGGGGACTAACTATGGCTACACCTTC
d_gene: -
v_gene: TRBV6-1
j_gene: TRBJ1-2
abundance: -

CDR3aa: CASSRQSSQPQHF
CDR3nt: TGTGCCAGTAGCAGACAGAGCAGTCAGCCCCAGCATTTT
d_gene: -
v_gene: TRBV19
j_gene: TRBJ1-5
abundance: once

CDR3aa: CASSSGQGAVDEQFF
CDR3nt: TGCGCCAGCAGCTCGGGACAGGGGGCAGTGGATGAGCAGTTCTTC
d_gene: TRBD1
v_gene: TRBV5-1
j_gene: TRBJ2-1
abundance: -

CDR3aa: CASKTGLDQPQHF
CDR3nt: TGTGCCAGCAAGACAGGATTGGATCAGCCCCAGCATTTT
d_gene: -
v_gene: TRBV19
j_gene: TRBJ1-5
abundance: -

CDR3aa: CASSEGLAGVETQYF
CDR3nt: TGTGCCAGCAGTGAAGGGCTAGCGGGAGTAGAGACCCAGTACTTC
d_gene: TRBD2
v_gene: TRBV2
j_gene: TRBJ2-5
abundance: once

CDR3aa: CASSLLLAGGMNEQFF
CDR3nt: TGTGCCAGCTCACTTCTACTAGCGGGAGGGATGAATGAGCAGTTCTTC
d_gene: TRBD2
v_gene: TRBV18
j_gene: TRBJ2-1
abundance: -

CDR3aa: CASSLWGVGGGQETQYF
CDR3nt: TGCGCCAGCAGCTTGTGGGGAGTAGGCGGGGGACAAGAGACCCAGTACTTC
d_gene: TRBD2
v_gene: TRBV5-1
j_gene: TRBJ2-5
abundance: -

CDR3aa: CASSPIAGGYNEQFF
CDR3nt: TGTGCCAGCAGCCCAATAGCGGGAGGCTACAATGAGCAGTTCTTC
d_gene: TRBD2
v_gene: TRBV7-3
j_gene: TRBJ2-1
abundance: -

CDR3aa: CASSSRRGTETQYF
CDR3nt: TGTGCCAGCAGCTCCAGACGCGGGACGGAGACCCAGTACTTC
d_gene: -
v_gene: TRBV7-2
j_gene: TRBJ2-5
abundance: few

CDR3aa: CASSLEGTHVYSNQPQHF
CDR3nt: TGTGCCAGCAGCTTAGAGGGGACACACGTGTATAGCAATCAGCCCCAGCATTTT
d_gene: -
v_gene: TRBV7-2
j_gene: TRBJ1-5
abundance: -

CDR3aa: CASSIDTGAFTDTQYF
CDR3nt: TGTGCCAGTAGTATAGATACCGGAGCCTTCACAGATACGCAGTATTTT
d_gene: -
v_gene: TRBV19
j_gene: TRBJ2-3
abundance: -

CDR3aa: CASSPLLNSGANVLTF
CDR3nt: TGTGCCAGCTCACCACTGTTAAACTCTGGGGCCAACGTCCTGACTTTC
d_gene: -
v_gene: TRBV18
j_gene: TRBJ2-6
abundance: once

CDR3aa: CASSPSGQETQYF
CDR3nt: TGTGCCAGCTCACCTTCGGGCCAAGAGACCCAGTACTTC
d_gene: -
v_gene: TRBV18
j_gene: TRBJ2-5
abundance: once

CDR3aa: CASSSGRNIQYF
CDR3nt: TGTGCCAGCAGCTCGGGGAGAAACATTCAGTACTTC
d_gene: -
v_gene: TRBV7-2
j_gene: TRBJ2-4
abundance: -

CDR3aa: CASSPRAGGTYEQYF
CDR3nt: TGTGCCAGCTCACCACGCGCGGGGGGGACATACGAGCAGTACTTC
d_gene: TRBD2
v_gene: TRBV18
j_gene: TRBJ2-7
abundance: -

CDR3aa: CASSSRGFPYEQYF
CDR3nt: TGCGCCAGCAGCTCCCGGGGGTTTCCCTACGAGCAGTACTTC
d_gene: -
v_gene: TRBV5-1
j_gene: TRBJ2-7
abundance: few

CDR3aa: CASSPGTANEQFF
CDR3nt: TGTGCCAGCAGCCCCGGGACAGCGAATGAGCAGTTCTTC
d_gene: TRBD1
v_gene: TRBV5-4
j_gene: TRBJ2-1
abundance: -

CDR3aa: CASSRLRGTEAFF
CDR3nt: TGCGCCAGCAGCCGCCTCAGGGGCACTGAAGCTTTCTTT
d_gene: -
v_gene: TRBV4-3
j_gene: TRBJ1-1
abundance: few

CDR3aa: CASSFLAGGGETQYF
CDR3nt: TGTGCCAGCAGCTTCCTAGCGGGAGGAGGGGAGACCCAGTACTTC
d_gene: TRBD2
v_gene: TRBV7-2
j_gene: TRBJ2-5
abundance: -

CDR3aa: CASSQWEGQITDTQYF
CDR3nt: TGTGCCAGCAGCCAATGGGAGGGACAAATCACAGATACGCAGTATTTT
d_gene: -
v_gene: TRBV4-2
j_gene: TRBJ2-3
abundance: -

CDR3aa: CASSNLPRLVGYTF
CDR3nt: TGTGCCAGCAGCAATCTTCCTCGGCTGGTAGGCTACACCTTC
d_gene: -
v_gene: TRBV6-4
j_gene: TRBJ1-2
abundance: -

CDR3aa: CASSFGYSGNTIYF
CDR3nt: TGTGCCAGCAGTTTTGGCTACTCTGGAAACACCATATATTTT
d_gene: -
v_gene: TRBV27
j_gene: TRBJ1-3
abundance: -

CDR3aa: CASGAQGGFTEAFF
CDR3nt: TGTGCCAGCGGAGCTCAGGGCGGGTTCACTGAAGCTTTCTTT
d_gene: -
v_gene: TRBV7-9
j_gene: TRBJ1-1
abundance: -

CDR3aa: CASSSLVPGGSWTGELFF
CDR3nt: TGTGCCAGCAGCTCATTGGTACCGGGAGGGTCATGGACCGGGGAGCTGTTTTTT
d_gene: TRBD2
v_gene: TRBV5-5
j_gene: TRBJ2-2
abundance: -

CDR3aa: CSVVGGRFYEQYF
CDR3nt: TGCAGCGTTGTGGGGGGGCGCTTTTACGAGCAGTACTTC
d_gene: -
v_gene: TRBV29-1
j_gene: TRBJ2-7
abundance: -

CDR3aa: CASSVASGSIYEQYF
CDR3nt: TGTGCCAGCAGCGTAGCTAGCGGGAGCATTTACGAGCAGTACTTC
d_gene: TRBD2
v_gene: TRBV9
j_gene: TRBJ2-7
abundance: once

CDR3aa: CASSYARRGLGDTQYF
CDR3nt: TGTGCCAGCAGTTACGCTAGAAGGGGTCTAGGAGATACGCAGTATTTT
d_gene: -
v_gene: TRBV6-6
j_gene: TRBJ2-3
abundance: -

CDR3aa: CASSLVRLGTGELFF
CDR3nt: TGTGCCAGCAGCTTAGTTCGGCTGGGCACCGGGGAGCTGTTTTTT
d_gene: -
v_gene: TRBV7-2
j_gene: TRBJ2-2
abundance: -

CDR3aa: CASSLNRGPSYEQYF
CDR3nt: TGTGCCAGCAGCTTAAACAGGGGTCCTTCCTACGAGCAGTACTTC
d_gene: TRBD1
v_gene: TRBV7-9
j_gene: TRBJ2-7
abundance: -